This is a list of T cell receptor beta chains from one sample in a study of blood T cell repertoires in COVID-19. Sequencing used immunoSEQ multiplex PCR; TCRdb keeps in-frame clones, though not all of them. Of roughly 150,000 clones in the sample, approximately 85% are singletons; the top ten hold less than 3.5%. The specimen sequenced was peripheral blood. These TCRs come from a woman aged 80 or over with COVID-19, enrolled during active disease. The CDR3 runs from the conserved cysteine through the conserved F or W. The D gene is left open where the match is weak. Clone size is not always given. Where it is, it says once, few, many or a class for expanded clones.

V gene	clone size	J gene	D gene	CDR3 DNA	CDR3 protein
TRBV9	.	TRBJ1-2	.	TGTGCCAGCAGCGTCCCAGGGGCCGGTGGCTACACCTTC	CASSVPGAGGYTF
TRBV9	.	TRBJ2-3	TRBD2	TGTGCCAGCAGCACCCCACTAGCGGGAGCAGATACGCAGTATTTT	CASSTPLAGADTQYF
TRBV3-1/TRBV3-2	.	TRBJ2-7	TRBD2	TGTGCCAGCAGCCATAGTAGCGGGAGTTGGGGCGAGCAGTACTTC	CASSHSSGSWGEQYF
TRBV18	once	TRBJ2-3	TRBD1	TGTGCCAGCTCACTTCGACAGGGAAACACAGATACGCAGTATTTT	CASSLRQGNTDTQYF
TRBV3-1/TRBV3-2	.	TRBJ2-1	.	TGTGCCAGCAGCCAAGTCCCGAGCTCCTACAATGAGCAGTTCTTC	CASSQVPSSYNEQFF
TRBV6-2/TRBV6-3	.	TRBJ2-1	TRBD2	TGTGCCAGCAGCCCAGGGACTAGCTTCTACAATGAGCAGTTCTTC	CASSPGTSFYNEQFF
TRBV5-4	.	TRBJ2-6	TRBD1	TGTGCCAGCAGCTTGTCCAGGGGGTGGTCTCTCAACTCTGGGGCCAACGTCCTGACTTTC	CASSLSRGWSLNSGANVLTF
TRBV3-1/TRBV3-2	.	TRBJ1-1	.	TGTGCCAGCAGAAGGGGGACTGAAGCTTTCTTT	CASRRGTEAFF
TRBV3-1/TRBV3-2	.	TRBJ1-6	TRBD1	TGTGCCAGTAGTACAGGGGGCAGCTGGGATTCACCCCTCCACTTT	CASSTGGSWDSPLHF
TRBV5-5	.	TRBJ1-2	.	TGTGCCAGCAGCTTGGGCGGACTGAACTATGGCTACACCTTC	CASSLGGLNYGYTF
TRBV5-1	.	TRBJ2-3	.	TGCGCCAGCAGCTTGGGTTCGACTCCCCCCGGGGGTACGCAGTATTTT	CASSLGSTPPGGTQYF
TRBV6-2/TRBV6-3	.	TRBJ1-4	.	TGTGCCAGCAGTTACCAGGGGATTTATGAAAAACTGTTTTTT	CASSYQGIYEKLFF
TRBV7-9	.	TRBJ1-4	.	TGTGCCAGCAGCTCGATGGCCTTTAATGAAAAACTGTTTTTT	CASSSMAFNEKLFF
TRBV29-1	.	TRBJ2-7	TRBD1	TGCAGCGGGTCCTCGGACAGGGTAGGCGAGCAGTACTTC	CSGSSDRVGEQYF
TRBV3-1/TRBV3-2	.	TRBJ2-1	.	TGTGCCAGCAGCCAAATCGGGTCCTACAATGAGCAGTTCTTC	CASSQIGSYNEQFF
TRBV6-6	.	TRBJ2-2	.	TGTGCCAGCAGTCTACATGCAGGCCGGATGTACACCGGGGAGCTGTTTTTT	CASSLHAGRMYTGELFF
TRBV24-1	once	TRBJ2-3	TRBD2	TGTGCCACCAGTGATTCCTCAACACTAGCGGGAGTCACAGATACGCAGTATTTT	CATSDSSTLAGVTDTQYF
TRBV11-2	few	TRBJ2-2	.	TGTGCCGGCCGCGGGCAAAGGGTAAGGCCGTTTTTT	CAGRGQRVRPFF
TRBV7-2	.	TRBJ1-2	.	TGTGCCAGCAGCTTAGCGCTTGACAGGCTGGATGGCTACACCTTC	CASSLALDRLDGYTF
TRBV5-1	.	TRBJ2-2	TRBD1	TGCGCCAGCAGAATCGGACAGGGTGAAGTCGGGGAGCTGTTTTTT	CASRIGQGEVGELFF
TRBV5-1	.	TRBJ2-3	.	TGCGCCAGCAGCTTTAGATTCACGGATACGCAGTATTTT	CASSFRFTDTQYF
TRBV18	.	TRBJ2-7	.	TGTGCCAGCTCCCCTCGACCCGGCCAACGCGGATTCTACGAGCAGTACTTC	CASSPRPGQRGFYEQYF
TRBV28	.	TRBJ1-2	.	TGTGCCAGCAGCAAGGGGGGGTATGGCTACACCTTC	CASSKGGYGYTF
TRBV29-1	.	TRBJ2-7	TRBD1	TGCAGCGTTTGGACAGGGGCGGCCTACGAGCAGTACTTC	CSVWTGAAYEQYF
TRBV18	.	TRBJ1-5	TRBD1	TGTGCCAGCTCGGGTAAGGGGACAGGCAATCAGCCCCAGCATTTT	CASSGKGTGNQPQHF
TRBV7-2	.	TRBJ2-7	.	TGTGCCAGCAGCCCGACTATTGGCGAGCAGTACTTC	CASSPTIGEQYF
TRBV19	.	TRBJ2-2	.	TGTGCCAGTACAGAATACGGGGAGCTGTTTTTT	CASTEYGELFF
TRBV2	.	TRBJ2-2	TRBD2	TGTGCCAGCAGTGGGGGCGGGGGTAACACCGGGGAGCTGTTTTTT	CASSGGGGNTGELFF
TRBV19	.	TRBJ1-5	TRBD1	TGTGCCAGTAGTATACGGGACAGGGGCAATCAGCCCCAGCATTTT	CASSIRDRGNQPQHF
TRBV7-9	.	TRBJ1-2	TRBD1	TGTGCCAGCAGCCTACAGGGGGTCGGGGGCTACACCTTC	CASSLQGVGGYTF
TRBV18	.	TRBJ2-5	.	TGTGCCAGCTCACCATTTGCGGGATGGGGCCAAGAGACCCAGTACTTC	CASSPFAGWGQETQYF
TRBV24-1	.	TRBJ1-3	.	TGTGCCACCCGGTACGGGACACCCAAACCCCTCTCTGGAAACACCATATATTTT	CATRYGTPKPLSGNTIYF
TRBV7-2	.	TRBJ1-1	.	TGTGCCAGCAGCAAACTACTTGAAGCTTTCTTT	CASSKLLEAFF
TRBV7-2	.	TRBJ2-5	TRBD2	TGTGCCAATGTCCGGAGCGGGGGGGTTGGAGAGACCCAGTACTTC	CANVRSGGVGETQYF
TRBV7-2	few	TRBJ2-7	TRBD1	TGTGCCAGCAGCTTCAACAGGGGATACGAGCAGTACTTC	CASSFNRGYEQYF
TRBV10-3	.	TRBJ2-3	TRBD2	TGTGCCATCGGGGCTAGCGGGAGTGGGGCAGATACGCAGTATTTT	CAIGASGSGADTQYF
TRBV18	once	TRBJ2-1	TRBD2	TGTGCCAGCTCAACACTAGCGGGGGGAGACAATGAGCAGTTCTTC	CASSTLAGGDNEQFF
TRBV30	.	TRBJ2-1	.	TGTGCCTGGAGTGCGGACTACTACAATGAGCAGTTCTTC	CAWSADYYNEQFF
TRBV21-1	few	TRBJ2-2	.	TGTGCCAGCAGCAAGACTAGCGGGAGGGCCTCTTGGTGCACCGGGGAGCTGTTTTTT	CASSKTSGRASWCTGELFF
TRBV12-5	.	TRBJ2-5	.	TGTGCTAGTGGTTTTGGGCAGGGGGGAGAGACCCAGTACTTC	CASGFGQGGETQYF
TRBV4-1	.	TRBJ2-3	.	TGCGCCAGCAGCCAGCAAGCGGGCGGGGCCTCCACAGATACGCAGTATTTT	CASSQQAGGASTDTQYF
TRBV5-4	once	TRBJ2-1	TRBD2	TGTGCCAGCAGCTTCTCTAGCGGGGGCTACAATGAGCAGTTCTTC	CASSFSSGGYNEQFF